A single sample gave rise to the 2 T cell receptor beta chains below, sequenced in a study of blood T cells in healthy people across ages (dated by TCRdb to about 2015). Library creation used 5' RACE. A second PCR of roughly 7 to 12 cycles was performed with a sample-barcoded 5' primer and a J-beta primer mix. Using fastp at Q25 and MiXCR, TCRdb reprocessed the public reads and kept productive beta chains. When rows share a CDR3 protein, they turn into one entry using the most common DNA and genes. This sample comprises roughly 1.9 million distinct CDR3 sequences, roughly 43% of them detected only once. Of the sample, under 25% falls within the top ten clones. Material: blood. The receptors were gathered from a human donor in good health.

V is TRBV7-2 and J is TRBJ2-5, with a tentative D call TRBD1 (6 bases). Gene TRBJ2-7 matches the end of the DNA better, so the J call may be wrong. Looked up from germline, CDR1 is SGHTA and CDR2 is FQGNSA. The CDR3 loop spans 14 amino acids. The chain's CDR3 is CASSIKDSSYEQYF. The CDR3, as DNA: TGTGCCAGCAGCATAAAGGACAGCAGCTACGAGCAGTACTTC.

There are a few counts of this clonotype. The J gene is TRBJ1-2, the V gene TRBV10-3, with 7 positions matching TRBD1. Germline V gene lookup returns CDR1 ENHRY and CDR2 SYGVKD. This CDR3 has 15 residues. After removal of 2 bases from V and 6 bases from J, the junction contained 9 bases not matched to a gene. The CDR3 protein is CAISETGDRLDGYTF. In DNA form, the CDR3 reads TGTGCCATCAGTGAGACTGGGGACAGACTCGATGGCTACACCTTC.